The 20 T cell receptor beta chains presented below share a single source sample, sequenced in a study of CD8 T cells in ankylosing spondylitis. General study results and limits: Fewer than 10 highly homologous variants made up a TCR beta motif that seemed to typify ankylosing spondylitis blood.

Antigens of these TCRs are unknown. TCRdb called the 5' RACE reads again in MiXCR, with one record for every CDR3 protein. This table has roughly 350,000 distinct CDR3 sequences, 6.5% to 10% appearing once. Source material: blood, either unsorted or a sorted T cell fraction (not recorded which). Source of these receptors: a male donor with ankylosing spondylitis.

The rearrangement joins TRBV29-1 to TRBJ2-3, with 12 bases lining up with TRBD2. Losses at the gene ends were 7 bases for V and 4 bases for J; bases not matched to a gene: 6. Germline loops: CDR1 SQVTM, CDR2 ANQGSEA. The CDR3 spans 14 residues. CDR3 DNA sequence: TGCAGCGCGCGGACTAGCGGGATCCCAGATACGCAGTATTTT. This gives the protein CSARTSGIPDTQYF.

This clonotype was picked up many times. The chain uses TRBV5-1 and TRBJ2-5; a weak D match, TRBD2 (6 bases). Germline V gene lookup returns CDR1 SGHRS and CDR2 YFSETQ. There are 14 residues in the CDR3. Trimming pared 0 bases from V and 2 bases from J, leaving 8 bases between. As DNA, the CDR3 is TGCGCCAGCAGCTTGGAGGGACTGCAAGAGACCCAGTACTTC. Its protein is CASSLEGLQETQYF.

The chain couples TRBV7-2 to TRBJ2-1; 13 bases line up with TRBD2. CDR1 is SGHTA, CDR2 FQGNSA, per germline. With 5 bases clipped from V and 9 bases from J, the junction kept 7 bases outside the gene matches. CDR3 length: 15 amino acids. CDR3 nucleotides: TGTGCCAGCAGCCCCGGACTAGCGGGAGACGGTGAGCAGTTCTTC. Residues: CASSPGLAGDGEQFF. Full variable domain (outside the CDR3, taken from reference TRBV7-2 and TRBJ2-1): GAGVSQSPSNKVTEKGKDVELRCDPISGHTALYWYRQSLGQGLEFLIYFQGNSAPDKSGLPSDRFSAERTGGSVSTLTIQRTQQEDSAVYLCASSPGLAGDGEQFFGPGTRLTVL.

Many counts were recorded for this clonotype. The V and J genes are TRBV24-1 and TRBJ2-1; 9 bases line up with TRBD1. Trimming removed 3 bases from V and 8 bases from J; junction bases left unmatched: 7. Germline assignment: CDR1 KGHDR and CDR2 SFDVKD. The CDR3 length is 15 residues. The CDR3 sequence: CATSDGGQGLDEQFF. The CDR3 DNA is TGTGCCACCAGTGATGGGGGACAGGGACTGGATGAGCAGTTCTTC.

This clonotype was seen many times. V gene TRBV28 combines with J gene TRBJ2-7, with TRBD1 as a possible D gene (5 bases). The length of the CDR3 is 11 residues. Trimming took 6 bases from V and 4 from J, leaving 7 bases between them. Germline V gene data show CDR1 as MDHEN and CDR2 as SYDVKM. The CDR3: CASSRTYEQYF. The CDR3 DNA reads as TGTGCCAGCAGCCGGACATACGAGCAGTACTTC.

This clonotype turned up a few times. V usage is TRBV2 and J usage is TRBJ1-2; tentative D call: TRBD1 (6 bases). This CDR3 spans 15 amino acids. The V gene lost 9 bases and the J gene lost 4 bases, with 21 bases spanning the gap. Germline V gives CDR1 SNHLY, CDR2 FYNNEI. The CDR3 bases are TGTGCCAGTCGGGACATTTTCCCCCTCCTCTATGGCTACACCTTC. Its translation is CASRDIFPLLYGYTF.

The chain is built from TRBV29-1 and TRBJ2-2; the D gene is possibly TRBD1 (5 bases). V lost 3 bases and J 4 bases, leaving 15 bases between the germline ends. The CDR3 totals 15 residues. CDR1 is SQVTM and CDR2 is ANQGSEA in the germline V gene. The CDR3 DNA reads TGCAGCGTTGACAAGGGGCCGGTTAGCACCGGGGAGCTGTTTTTT. Its translation is CSVDKGPVSTGELFF.

For the CDR3, the DNA is TGTGCCAGCAGCGTAGGACTAATACAAGAGACCCAGTACTTC. It specifies CASSVGLIQETQYF. This chain joins TRBV9 and TRBJ2-5; maybe TRBD2 (5 bases). Looked up from germline, CDR1 is SGDLS and CDR2 is YYNGEE. Trimming left V 0 bases short and J 2 bases short, with 8 bases between. The CDR3 loop spans 14 amino acids.

The V and J genes are TRBV11-2 and TRBJ2-5; D is undetermined. This CDR3 has 14 residues. Trimming removed 3 bases at V and 2 bases at J, with 10 bases between. Germline loops: CDR1 SGHAT, CDR2 FQNNGV. The CDR3, as DNA: TGTGCCAGCAGCTTCAGACCTGCTCAAGAGACCCAGTACTTC. Amino acids: CASSFRPAQETQYF.

The chain joins TRBV20-1 to TRBJ2-1; D assignment may be TRBD1 or TRBD2 (5 bases each). The ends were cut back, 5 bases at V and 3 bases at J, with 11 bases in the middle. CDR1 is DFQATT and CDR2 is SNEGSKA in the germline V gene (reference sequence). The CDR3 is 13 amino acids. This CDR3 is CSAGGSVYNEQFF. The CDR3 DNA reads as TGCAGTGCTGGGGGTAGCGTCTACAATGAGCAGTTCTTC.

This clonotype has only a few counts. The gene calls are TRBV19 and TRBJ2-5, with a weak D call TRBD1 (6 bases). This CDR3 contains 14 residues. V was cut by 5 bases and J by 1 base, with 11 bases left in between. The germline V gene encodes CDR1 LNHDA and CDR2 SQIVND (reference sequence). In DNA form, the CDR3 reads TGTGCCAGTAGTCCAGGACAGAGCCAAGAGACCCAGTACTTC. As protein: CASSPGQSQETQYF.

The V gene is TRBV29-1, the J gene TRBJ2-1; D possibly uses TRBD1 or TRBD2 (6 bases each). Trimming removed 0 bases at V and 9 bases at J, with 12 bases between. From germline, CDR1 is SQVTM and CDR2 ANQGSEA. This CDR3 comprises 13 residues. CDR3 bases: TGCAGCGTTGAAGAGGGCAGGGGAGGTGAGCAGTTCTTC. Translated, it gives CSVEEGRGGEQFF.

This clonotype was seen a handful of times. This rearrangement joins TRBV25-1 to TRBJ1-4, with 7 bases that match TRBD1. V trimming: 11 bases; J trimming: 5 bases; junction bases outside the gene matches: 5. Germline V gives CDR1 MGHDK, CDR2 SYGVNS. This CDR3 is built from 12 residues. CDR3 sequence reads: CAARTGNEKLFF. CDR3 coding DNA: TGTGCCGCCAGGACAGGAAATGAAAAACTGTTTTTT. Full variable domain (remainder filled in from reference TRBV25-1 and TRBJ1-4): EADIYQTPRYLVIGTGKKITLECSQTMGHDKMYWYQQDPGMELHLIHYSYGVNSTEKGDLSSESTVSRIRTEHFPLTLESARPSHTSQYLCAARTGNEKLFFGSGTQLSVL.

CDR3 amino acids: CASSLAGRDNEQFF. The DNA of the CDR3 is TGTGCCAGCAGCTTAGCCGGGAGGGACAATGAGCAGTTCTTC. The chain combines TRBV7-8 with TRBJ2-1; TRBD2 matches at 8 bases. The CDR3 spans 14 residues. Germline-derived CDR1 and CDR2 are SGHVS and FQNEAQ. Trimming at V came to 0 bases and at J to 5 bases, leaving 0 bases not matched to a gene.

V is TRBV5-1 and J is TRBJ2-5, with 7 positions matching TRBD1. This CDR3 is built from 14 residues. Germline V gives CDR1 SGHRS, CDR2 YFSETQ. V trimming: 3 bases; J trimming: 5 bases; junction bases outside the gene matches: 7. CDR3 residues: CASSSLQQGETQYF. The CDR3 DNA reads as TGCGCCAGCAGCTCCCTGCAACAGGGGGAGACCCAGTACTTC. The full variable domain, its missing parts supplied by reference TRBV5-1 and TRBJ2-5, is KAGVTQTPRYLIKTRGQQVTLSCSPISGHRSVSWYQQTPGQGLQFLFEYFSETQRNKGNFPGRFSGRQFSNSRSEMNVSTLELGDSALYLCASSSLQQGETQYFGPGTRLLVL.

This clonotype showed up many times. The junction differs from germline at one of its ends, possibly a read error. The rearrangement uses TRBV3-1 and TRBJ1-1; no clear D gene. Germline V gene lookup returns CDR1 LGHDT and CDR2 YNNKEL (reference sequence). The CDR3 loop spans 12 amino acids. CDR3 sequence reads: CASSQEERRPQF. The CDR3 coding sequence is TGTGCCAGCAGCCAAGAAGAACGGCGCCCACAATTT.

V usage is TRBV7-7 and J usage is TRBJ1-3; D remains ambiguous. V dropped 6 bases and J dropped 3 bases, with 9 bases sitting between them. The CDR3 extends over 13 amino acids. CDR1 SSHAT and CDR2 FNYEAQ come from the germline V gene (reference sequence). The CDR3 sequence is CASSVGYGNTIYF. Written as DNA, the CDR3 is TGTGCCAGCAGTGTGGGTTATGGAAACACCATATATTTT.

This clonotype occurred a few times. The chain recombines TRBV5-6 with TRBJ2-1, with D possibly being TRBD2 (5 bases). The CDR3 has 16 residues. Trimming shortened V by 2 bases and J by 0 bases, and 12 bases separated the two germline ends. Germline lookup yields CDR1 SGHDT and CDR2 YYEEEE. The CDR3 loop reads CASSLMDGLSYNEQFF. The CDR3 bases are TGTGCCAGCAGCTTAATGGACGGACTCTCCTACAATGAGCAGTTCTTC.

This clonotype was found many times. The chain uses TRBV12-3 or TRBV12-4 and TRBJ2-6; TRBD1 agrees at 7 bases. The CDR3 consists of 15 residues. J lost 4 bases, V lost 6 bases, and 6 bases had no gene match. The CDR3 sequence: CASRLTGAGANVLTF. The CDR3 nucleotides read TGTGCCAGCAGGCTCACAGGGGCCGGGGCCAACGTCCTGACTTTC.

The CDR3 coding sequence is TGTGCCAGCAGCTTGGACGTCCTCAGTGGCGAGCAGTACTTC. Its protein is CASSLDVLSGEQYF. V gene TRBV11-2 combines with J gene TRBJ2-7; D ambiguous. V lost 3 bases to trimming and J lost 6 bases, with 15 bases between them. Per germline, CDR1 SGHAT and CDR2 FQNNGV. The CDR3 consists of 14 residues.